A single sample gave rise to the 10 T cell receptor beta chains below, sequenced in a study of T cells in Graves' hyperthyroidism and ophthalmopathy (dated by TCRdb to the late 2010s). The method behind the library was multiplex PCR. Data came from an Illumina HiSeq 2000. The TCR beta CDR3 regions were amplified from RNA transcripts. For the first round of RT-PCR on the TCR CDR3, the HTBI primer set was used together with the Qiagen OneStep RT-PCR kit. TCRdb trimmed the raw reads at Q25, called clones with MiXCR and kept productive beta chains. Rows with one shared CDR3 protein collapse into an entry with the most common genes and DNA. A total of 300,000 or so distinct CDR3 sequences appear in this sample, around a fifth of them only once. The ten largest clones capture roughly 52% of the sample. The sequenced sample consisted of blood. These receptor sequences come from a woman aged 45-65 years with Graves' hyperthyroidism.

In this sample, this clonotype turned up many times. The gene calls are TRBV4-1 and TRBJ2-1; D is undetermined. The CDR3 has 17 amino acids. Germline CDR1 reads MGHRA; CDR2 reads YSYEKL. V lost 0 bases, J lost 4 bases, and 16 bases lay in between. The DNA for the CDR3 is TGCGCCAGCAGCCAAGATTCAACCTCTCGGGCTTACAATGAGCAGTTCTTC. Its translation: CASSQDSTSRAYNEQFF.

For this clonotype: Sequence at one end of the junction differs from germline and may be a read error. The chain recombines TRBV11-2 with TRBJ2-1; D remains ambiguous. CDR3 length: 15 residues. Germline assignment: CDR1 SGHAT and CDR2 FQNNGV. The DNA of the CDR3 is TGTGCCAGCAGCTTAGGGCCGAGTACCTACAATAAGCAGTTCTTC. Protein product: CASSLGPSTYNKQFF.

The J gene is TRBJ2-1, the V gene TRBV15, with D possibly being TRBD2 (6 bases). The germline V and J ends were trimmed by 11 bases and 8 bases, with 19 bases remaining between them. Germline lookup yields CDR1 LNHNV and CDR2 YYDKDF (reference sequence). This CDR3 has 13 amino acids. The CDR3 sequence: CAVRTGPSDEQFF. The CDR3 DNA sequence: TGTGCCGTTAGGACGGGGCCTAGCGATGAGCAGTTCTTC.

This chain joins TRBV20-1 and TRBJ1-5; D is possibly TRBD1 (6 bases). Germline V CDR1 and CDR2: DFQATT, SNEGSKA (reference sequence). With 3 bases removed from V and 2 bases from J, the gap between germline ends came to 17 bases. The CDR3 loop spans 16 amino acids. CDR3 sequence: CSASIGGSAGNQPQHF. The CDR3 nucleotides read TGCAGTGCTAGCATAGGGGGTAGTGCGGGCAATCAGCCCCAGCATTTT.

CDR3 residues: CSASRDITRYEQYF. CDR3 in DNA: TGCAGTGCTAGTCGGGACATAACTCGCTACGAGCAGTACTTC. The chain couples TRBV20-1 to TRBJ2-7; TRBD1 might be the D (6 bases). From germline, CDR1 is DFQATT and CDR2 SNEGSKA (reference sequence). V dropped 3 bases and J dropped 3 bases, with 15 bases sitting between them. The CDR3 has 14 amino acids.

The genes are TRBV20-1 and TRBJ2-5; TRBD1 aligns across 8 bases. The V segment lost 0 bases and the J segment 5 bases; nucleotides outside the gene matches: 8. This CDR3 has 15 residues. Looked up from germline, CDR1 is DFQATT and CDR2 is SNEGSKA (reference sequence). The CDR3 nucleotides are TGCAGTGCTAGAGATCTCGACAGGGGATCGGAGACCCAGTACTTC. Protein: CSARDLDRGSETQYF.

At least ten counts were recorded for this clonotype. The V gene is TRBV10-3, the J gene TRBJ1-5; possibly TRBD1 for D (6 bases). CDR3 length: 16 amino acids. Per the germline V gene, CDR1 is ENHRY and CDR2 is SYGVKD. The V end was cut by 10 bases, the J end by 2 bases, with 21 bases between. CDR3 region: CATLGNREGRNQPQHF. DNA for the CDR3: TGTGCCACCCTGGGGAACAGGGAAGGTCGCAATCAGCCCCAGCATTTT.

The chain recombines TRBV14 with TRBJ1-4; D remains ambiguous. Deletions cut 0 bases from V and 8 bases from J, with 7 bases between. Germline values: CDR1 SGHDN, CDR2 FVKESK. There are 13 residues in the CDR3. CDR3 region: CASSQELGEKLFF. The CDR3 DNA follows: TGTGCCAGCAGCCAAGAACTGGGGGAAAAACTGTTTTTT.

There are many counts of this clonotype. This chain links TRBV11-3 with TRBJ2-3; 11 bases are shared with TRBD2. The germline CDR1 and CDR2 sequences are SGHNT and YENEEA. This CDR3 has 14 residues. CDR3 sequence reads: CGTSGGASTDTQYF. The DNA for the CDR3 is TGTGGCACTAGCGGGGGCGCTAGCACAGATACGCAGTATTTT.

This clonotype appeared many times. V and J are TRBV20-1 and TRBJ1-2; the match to TRBD1 covers 7 bases. The V gene's germline CDR1 is DFQATT and CDR2 SNEGSKA (reference sequence). Unmatched junction bases numbered 7, after V lost 5 bases and J lost 4 bases. The CDR3 is 13 residues long. The DNA for the CDR3 is TGCAGTGCTGAGGGACAGCTTTCCTATGGCTACACCTTC. Protein sequence: CSAEGQLSYGYTF.